The T cell receptor beta chain described here comes from a study of regulatory T cells listed by TCRdb under 2018. For context, the study as a whole: The study compared T-cell receptor beta repertoires of sorted regulatory, conventional CD4+ and CD8+ T cells between CD3G-deficient patients and healthy controls.

CDR1 and CDR2 were assigned from the germline V gene as MNHNS and SASEGT. CDR3 length: 13 amino acids, cysteine to phenylalanine. CDR3 DNA only is kept here, 39 bases in frame from base 1. Relative to germline, V is 4 bases shorter and J is 8 bases shorter, with 14 bases between their ends. Note on this clone: This receptor's antigen is unknown. Per-base qualities were not stored, and no clone one base away is much larger.

Broader findings and caveats from the paper: Conventional CD4+ T cells from CD3G-deficient patients were enriched for hydrophobic residues at CDR3 positions 6 and 7, suggesting more self-reactive specificities. Patient repertoires showed restricted unique TRB V-J pairs and skewed V and J gene usage, most marked in regulatory T cells.

All CD3G-deficient patients had evidence of autoimmunity, which was more severe in two of the patients. At testing, patients were between 2 and 39 years old and showed lower naive and higher memory CD4+ and CD8+ T-cell proportions. CD4+ cells were FACS-sorted into CD25-high CD127-low regulatory T cells and CD25-low CD127-high conventional CD4+ T cells. Six or seven individuals with CD3G deficiency were included in the patient group. An international network of physicians across the United States, Europe and Asia provided the patient samples and clinical data. Peripheral blood mononuclear cells were isolated by Ficoll density separation. The multiplex PCR relied on 52 forward TRBV primers and 13 reverse TRBJ primers, and amplification bias was corrected through assay-based and computational methods. Within the immunoSEQ assay, multiplex PCR amplified rearranged TRB loci from genomic DNA. Sequencing of the TRB amplicons was done on an Illumina HiSeq platform. The study's processing was this. Custom algorithms error-filtered the raw sequences and aligned them to reference gene sequences, after which the immunoSEQ online tools were used for analysis. Frequencies of productive and nonproductive TRB rearrangements were assessed among unique sequences as well as among total sequences. The likelihood of self-reactivity was estimated by examining two features, hydrophobicity and amino acid composition, of TRB CDR3 positions 6 and 7. Groups were compared by t tests, Mann-Whitney tests or two-way ANOVA performed in Prism software. TCRdb obtained this table from immuneACCESS and retained in-frame rearrangements with V and J assigned. These tables miss some clones; where compared with another copy, unresolved V genes account for less than half of the shortfall, and the remainder is unexplained. The DNA was the basis for D and trimming; V, J and clone size are from that table. The sample has about 23,000 clones on record, 70% to 90% of them singletons. The top ten clones comprise approximately 1.2% of the sample.

Specimen: conventional CD4+ T cells sorted from blood. This clonotype was obtained from a child aged 10-17 years with CD3G deficiency. Recombination connected TRBV6-1 to TRBJ1-2; the D gene is possibly TRBD1, with 6 bases matching. The CDR3 protein is CASSVWGAQGYTF. The DNA sequence follows: TGTGCCAGCAGTGTGTGGGGGGCGCAAGGCTACACCTTC.